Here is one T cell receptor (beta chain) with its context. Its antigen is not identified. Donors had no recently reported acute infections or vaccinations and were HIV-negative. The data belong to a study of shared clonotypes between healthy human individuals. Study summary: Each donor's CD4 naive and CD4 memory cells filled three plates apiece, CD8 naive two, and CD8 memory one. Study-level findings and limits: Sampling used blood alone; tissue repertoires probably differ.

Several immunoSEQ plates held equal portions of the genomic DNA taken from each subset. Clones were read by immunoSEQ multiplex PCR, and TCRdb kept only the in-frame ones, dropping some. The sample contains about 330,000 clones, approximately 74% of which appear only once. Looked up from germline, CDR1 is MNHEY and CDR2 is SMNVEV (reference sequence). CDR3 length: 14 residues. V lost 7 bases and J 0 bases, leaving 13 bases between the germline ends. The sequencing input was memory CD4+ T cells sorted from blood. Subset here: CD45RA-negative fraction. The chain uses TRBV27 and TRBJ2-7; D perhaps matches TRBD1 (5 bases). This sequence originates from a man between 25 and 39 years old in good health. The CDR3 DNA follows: TGTGCCAGCACAGTGGGGCCTAGCTCCTACGAGCAGTACTTC. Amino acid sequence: CASTVGPSSYEQYF.